These T cell receptor beta chains were read from a single sample in a study of human T cells and chemical hapten exposure. TCRdb processed the RACE reads anew with MiXCR; each CDR3 protein has one entry. The sample records under 100,000 distinct CDR3 sequences, 10% to 12% being singletons. The sample was whole blood, taken in connection with sensitization to the hapten diphenylcyclopropenone (DPC). These receptor sequences come from a woman in her thirties or forties with alopecia areata. Some clones in this sample may be carry-over from other donors' samples. CDR3s include the opening cysteine and the closing phenylalanine or tryptophan. D genes are given only for firm matches. Only part of the rows carry a size: once, few, many, or a class if the clone is expanded.

j_gene	len	v_gene	d_gene	abundance	CDR3aa	CDR3nt
TRBJ1-2	16	TRBV19	TRBD1	-	CASSIGTGGRRYGYTF	TGTGCCAGTAGTATTGGAACAGGGGGGCGGCGCTATGGCTACACCTTC
TRBJ1-1	14	TRBV6-5	-	few	CASSYPGMGTEAFF	TGTGCCAGCAGTTATCCGGGGATGGGCACTGAAGCTTTCTTT
TRBJ2-1	15	TRBV7-9	TRBD1	many	CASNIRGLSYNEQFF	TGTGCCAGCAACATCAGGGGGTTATCCTACAATGAGCAGTTCTTC
TRBJ2-1	19	TRBV29-1	TRBD2	few	CSVSPGTSGDIRSYNEQFF	TGCAGCGTCTCCCCCGGGACTAGCGGGGACATACGCTCCTACAATGAGCAGTTCTTC
TRBJ2-3	14	TRBV7-9	-	-	CASSLGHSRDTQYF	TGTGCCAGCAGCTTAGGCCATTCTAGAGATACGCAGTATTTT
TRBJ2-1	17	TRBV3-1	TRBD2	-	CASSSWEGLAGDNEQFF	TGTGCCAGCAGCTCCTGGGAGGGACTAGCGGGAGACAATGAGCAGTTCTTC
TRBJ2-7	18	TRBV6-2/TRBV6-3	TRBD1	few	CASSYQYQVPGQGYEQYF	TGTGCCAGCAGTTACCAATACCAAGTCCCGGGACAGGGATACGAGCAGTACTTC
TRBJ2-7	14	TRBV7-8	-	many	CASSARVFPYEQYF	TGTGCCAGCAGCGCAAGGGTGTTCCCCTACGAGCAGTACTTC
TRBJ2-3	13	TRBV20-1	TRBD2	-	CSAIQRDADTQYF	TGCAGTGCTATCCAGCGGGACGCAGATACGCAGTATTTT
TRBJ2-1	16	TRBV7-8	TRBD2	few	CASSPFLAGAAYEQFF	TGTGCCAGCAGCCCCTTCCTAGCGGGAGCAGCGTATGAGCAGTTCTTC
TRBJ2-7	15	TRBV10-3	TRBD2	few	CAISESEREGYEQYF	TGTGCCATCAGTGAGTCAGAGCGGGAGGGGTACGAGCAGTACTTC
TRBJ1-1	15	TRBV6-2/TRBV6-3	-	-	CASSYRGDQGTEAFF	TGTGCCAGCAGTTACAGGGGGGATCAGGGCACTGAAGCTTTCTTT
TRBJ2-3	14	TRBV11-1	-	-	CASSQRATTDTQYF	TGTGCCAGCAGCCAGCGGGCTACCACAGATACGCAGTATTTT
TRBJ2-1	20	TRBV29-1	TRBD2	few	CSVEGSRLAGGRRSYNEQFF	TGCAGCGTTGAAGGGTCCCGACTAGCGGGAGGGCGTCGGTCCTACAATGAGCAGTTCTTC
TRBJ2-6	16	TRBV9	-	-	CASSPRLNSGANVLTF	TGTGCCAGCAGCCCCCGTTTGAACTCTGGGGCCAACGTCCTGACTTTC